The sequence of this T cell receptor beta chain was determined in a study of radiation and T cells in renal cell carcinoma. Regarding the study as a whole: From baseline, blood top tumor clonotypes peaked at 2 weeks post-radiation.

As for time point: blood 4 weeks post-SBRT, at nephrectomy. Treatment meaning: 15 Gy SBRT to primary tumor, nephrectomy 4 weeks later. Nephrectomy followed 15 Gy stereotactic body radiation by 4 weeks. Blood was sampled at baseline, 2 weeks and 4 weeks after SBRT. This clone has a single count. Its antigen is unidentified. CDR1 is LNHDA, CDR2 SQIVND, per germline (reference sequence). This CDR3 spans 14 amino acids. V was clipped by 3 bases and J by 1 base, with 7 bases between them. Profiling relied on immunoSEQ multiplex PCR, and the TCRdb table lists in-frame clones only, not all of them. The data contain roughly 92,000 clones, approximately 80% of them singletons.

Sequenced material: blood, taken from a patient whose treatment included radiotherapy and nephrectomy. The chain combines TRBV19 with TRBJ2-1, with D unresolved. This receptor was taken from a man between 60 and 75 years old with renal cell carcinoma. CDR3 residues: CASSMSVSYNEQFF. CDR3 nucleotide sequence: TGTGCCAGTAGTATGTCGGTATCCTACAATGAGCAGTTCTTC. The entire variable domain, with the rest obtained from reference TRBV19 and TRBJ2-1, is as follows: DGGITQSPKYLFRKEGQNVTLSCEQNLNHDAMYWYRQDPGQGLRLIYYSQIVNDFQKGDIAEGYSVSREKKESFPLTVTSAQKNPTAFYLCASSMSVSYNEQFFGPGTRLTVL.